The text below deals with one TCR beta chain. This entry belongs to a study of blood T cell repertoires in COVID-19. The CDR3 runs to 16 residues. Germline assignment: CDR1 MRHNA and CDR2 SNTAGT. V lost 3 bases, J lost 7 bases, and 9 bases stayed unmatched. Original methodology: Amplification of reference gene primers was used by the study to estimate nucleated cell counts. The table came from immunoSEQ multiplex PCR; TCRdb's copy has only in-frame clones and leaves some out. V, J and clone size reflect that table, while D and trimming were determined from the DNA. The sample has roughly 80,000 clones, around 86% seen once.

Sequenced sample: peripheral blood. This receptor was obtained from a human donor in a cohort sampled during active COVID-19. This rearrangement joins TRBV6-4 to TRBJ2-1; 10 nucleotides agree with TRBD1. This CDR3 is CASSEQTGGAGNEQFF. In nucleotides, the CDR3 is TGTGCCAGCAGTGAACAGACAGGGGGCGCGGGTAATGAGCAGTTCTTC.